This TCR beta chain is from a study of shared clonotypes between healthy human individuals (dated by TCRdb to the early 2020s). Some background on the complete study: A couple of women and a few men aged 18 to 49 years were included in the cohort. For each donor, three plates each were used for CD4 naive and CD4 memory, two plates were used for CD8 naive, and one plate was used for CD8 memory. The study deeply sequenced blood TCR repertoires of five healthy adults to estimate repertoire size and the extent of clonotype sharing between individuals. To increase sequencing depth and limit assay-specific biases, different laboratories used diverse techniques to prepare libraries and sequence TCR repertoires. Leukapheresis yielded between about 0.8 and 8.9 billion PBMCs per donor.

Donors were healthy HIV-negative adults with no recently reported acute infections or vaccinations. Every donor was a Caucasian adult living in Nashville, Tennessee, USA. CD4+ T cells were enriched through magnetic negative selection, after which naive cells were positively selected on CD45RA and the remaining negative fraction served as the memory subset. After blood collection by leukapheresis, PBMCs were isolated using Ficoll-Histopaque density gradient centrifugation and then cryopreserved in the vapor phase of liquid nitrogen. Analytical flow cytometry was used to check the purity and quantity of each magnetically sorted T cell population. Each sorted fraction had its genomic DNA isolated and then quantified by UV absorbance on a Nanodrop 2000c. The CDR3 runs 14 residues from the cysteine to the phenylalanine. The only DNA kept is the CDR3, 42 bases in frame from the first base. V loses 3 bases, J loses 2 bases, and the germline ends lie 9 bases apart. The germline V gene gives CDR1 as MDHEN and CDR2 as SYDVKM.

General findings and caveats noted by the study authors: Pairwise subsampling indicated that sequencing depth was expected to affect the degree of clonotype sharing among donors. Sampling was restricted to blood, and TCR repertoires in tissue are likely to differ from TCR repertoires in blood. Estimated clonotype richness was generally larger for naive than for memory subsets. Because the study included a small number of donors, the genetic and exposure-history diversity represented was limited. When a few donors were compared, the shared fraction of clonotypes was about 5% for naive CD4, approximately 3.3% for naive CD8, about 2.4% for memory CD4, and about 0.36% for memory CD8. Higher generation probabilities were observed for clonotypes shared by all four sorted-subset donors than for non-shared clonotypes. Rarefaction of sorted-subset datasets indicated incomplete sequencing despite the large sequencing depth.

Notes on this clone: This receptor's antigen is unknown. Per-base qualities were not stored, and no clone one base away is much larger.

Using the deep immunoSEQ assay, multiplex PCR amplified TCR CDR3 regions from genomic DNA. Extracted genomic DNA from each cell subset was distributed evenly across all wells of several immunoSEQ 96-well plates, and each plate was treated as a replicate. For sorted subsets, approximately 190 ng genomic DNA, equal to about 30,000 T cell genomes, was loaded into each replicate PCR. Purified libraries were quantified with a Qubit 3.0 fluorometer, sized on a Bioanalyzer 2100, and re-quantified with the KAPA Library Quantification kit. Each immunoSEQ 96-well plate was sequenced on its own single-read 150-cycle Illumina NextSeq 550 flow cell. On the study's bioinformatics: The immunoSEQ output contained only junctional sequences without quality scores, so filtering could not match that applied to full-length reads. Sequences were annotated with PyIR, a Python wrapper for IgBLAST v1.9, and V/J genes and CDR3 were assigned using IMGT germline references. Reads were filtered out if the reads had weak V/J assignments (E-value above 1e-6), no CDR3, stop codons, out-of-frame junctions, or ambiguous translated residues. V3J clonotypes were defined as sequences sharing an identical inferred V gene, J gene, and CDR3 amino acid sequence. The percentage overlap between two repertoires was calculated by dividing the number of shared unique clonotypes by the size of the smaller repertoire. Richness of each repertoire was evaluated using RTK rarefaction, the Chao1 estimator, and Recon v2.1 estimates of unobserved clonotypes. For all TCRbeta clonotypes obtained by the gDNA method from a few donors, generation probabilities were computed with OLGA. TCRdb obtained this table from immuneACCESS and retained in-frame rearrangements with V and J assigned. These tables miss some clones; where compared with another copy, unresolved V genes account for less than half of the shortfall, and the remainder is unexplained. D and trimming were read from the DNA, whereas the V and J calls and clone size are those reported in that table. The sample table records hundreds of thousands of clones; less than 98% of these occur just once. The ten largest clones add up to approximately 0.057% of the sample.

What was sequenced was naive CD4+ T cells sorted from blood. The sample's cell subset or site label is to be understood as: CD45RA+ positively selected. The clonotype comes from a woman aged 25-40 years in good health. The chain uses TRBV28 and TRBJ2-3, with the identity of the D gene unclear. The CDR3 region has the sequence CASSFSGPTDTQYF. The nucleotide sequence is TGTGCCAGCAGTTTTTCCGGACCCACAGATACGCAGTATTTT. With the rest looked up from the reference TRBV28 and TRBJ2-3 genes rather than sequenced, the full variable domain is DVKVTQSSRYLVKRTGEKVFLECVQDMDHENMFWYRQDPGLGLRLIYFSYDVKMKEKGDIPEGYSVSREKKERFSLILESASTNQTSMYLCASSFSGPTDTQYFGPGTRLTVL.